Each of the 6 T cell receptor beta chains below was sequenced from the same sample in a study of cytomegalovirus exposure and HLA in healthy donors. It was with 60 Vbeta and 13 Jbeta primers that the PCR ran. Sequencing used immunoSEQ multiplex PCR; TCRdb keeps in-frame clones, though not all of them. The sample carries tens of thousands of clones, almost 80% recorded once. Sequencing was carried out using PBMCs. These receptors were obtained from a woman aged 40 to 55 in good health and CMV-seropositive.

V is TRBV28 and J is TRBJ1-2; D may be TRBD1 (6 bases). Germline values: CDR1 MDHEN, CDR2 SYDVKM. Trimming cost V 5 bases and J 3 bases, with 28 bases left between them. The CDR3 spans 19 residues. DNA of the CDR3: TGTGCCAGCAGTCCGAGGGGGGGTAGGGAGATAGCTAGTCACTATGGCTACACCTTC. This gives the protein CASSPRGGREIASHYGYTF.

The genes are TRBV27 and TRBJ1-1; tentative D call: TRBD1 (5 bases). The V and J ends lost 2 bases and 0 bases respectively, with 13 bases between them. CDR3 length: 16 amino acids. From germline, CDR1 is MNHEY and CDR2 SMNVEV (reference sequence). Written as DNA, the CDR3 is TGTGCCAGCAGTTTAGAAGAAGGGGTAATGAACACTGAAGCTTTCTTT. It translates to CASSLEEGVMNTEAFF.

The rearrangement links TRBV2 to TRBJ1-2; tentative D call: TRBD1 (6 bases). The CDR3 runs 15 residues. Germline CDR1 SNHLY, CDR2 FYNNEI. V dropped 7 bases and J dropped 4 bases, with 19 bases sitting between them. The CDR3: CASTPGRGRGYGYTF. For the CDR3, the DNA is TGTGCCAGCACCCCAGGGAGGGGCAGGGGCTATGGCTACACCTTC.

This chain links TRBV7-9 with TRBJ2-7; TRBD1 aligns across 8 bases. Per germline, CDR1 SEHNR and CDR2 FQNEAQ (reference sequence). The CDR3 has 17 amino acids. V was clipped by 4 bases and J by 7 bases; unmatched bases: 18. The CDR3 spells CASSSLPHYRDRMEQYF. The CDR3 region has the DNA TGTGCCAGCAGCTCCCTTCCCCATTATCGGGACAGGATGGAGCAGTACTTC. The full variable domain, its missing parts supplied by reference TRBV7-9 and TRBJ2-7, is DTGVSQNPRHKITKRGQNVTFRCDPISEHNRLYWYRQTLGQGPEFLTYFQNEAQLEKSRLLSDRFSAERPKGSFSTLEIQRTEQGDSAMYLCASSSLPHYRDRMEQYFGPGTRLTVT.

The genes are TRBV6-6 and TRBJ2-7; 12 nucleotides align to TRBD1. This CDR3 spans 15 amino acids. CDR1 and CDR2 (germline): MNHNY, SVGAGI (reference sequence). J gave up 7 bases and V 5 bases, and 9 bases lay outside the gene matches. The CDR3 bases are TGTGCCAGCAGTCAAACGGGACAGGGGGCGCTTGAGCAGTACTTC. This translates into CASSQTGQGALEQYF.

V is TRBV30 and J is TRBJ2-7; 12 bases fit TRBD1. V shed 5 bases, J shed 4 bases, and the junction held 3 bases outside the gene matches. This CDR3 spans 13 amino acids. Germline V lookup: CDR1 GTSNPN, CDR2 SVGIG (reference sequence). The CDR3 here is CAWLGQGAYEQYF. In DNA, the CDR3 is TGTGCCTGGCTGGGACAGGGGGCATACGAGCAGTACTTC.